Below are 27 T cell receptor beta chains sequenced from a single sample in a study of long-term antiretroviral therapy in people with HIV (dated by TCRdb to 2021 to 2024). The immunoSEQ hsTCRB v3.0 assay was used at survey level resolution to sequence the TRB variable region. In TCRdb, the immuneACCESS table is reduced to in-frame sequences with V and J assigned. These tables do not hold every clone; where another copy was compared, an unresolved V gene accounts for under half, and the others remain unexplained. Present in this sample are approximately 23,000 clones, approximately 80% of which were seen just once. The top ten clonotypes cover around 4% of the sample. Sequenced here: unsorted PBMCs, sampled around 5.9 years after starting antiretroviral therapy. The source of these receptors is a young man with HIV.

A single count supports this clone. This chain uses TRBV5-1 with TRBJ2-1; 16 bases align to TRBD2. The CDR3 totals 16 residues. Per germline, CDR1 SGHRS and CDR2 YFSETQ. The V gene end was trimmed by 4 bases and the J gene end by 10 bases; junction bases not matched to a gene: 8. CDR3 region: CASSQTGLAGGVEQFF. For the CDR3, the DNA is TGCGCCAGCAGCCAGACGGGACTAGCGGGGGGGGTAGAGCAGTTCTTC.

This sequence joins TRBV7-6 and TRBJ2-7, with a possible D match to TRBD1 (6 bases). V was shortened by 4 bases and J by 6 bases, with 13 bases between the two germline ends. The germline V gene has CDR1 SGHVS and CDR2 FNYEAQ. The CDR3 is 13 amino acids. CDR3 in DNA: TGTGCCAGCAGCTCCCAACAGGGAGTCGAGCAGTACTTC. It yields the protein CASSSQQGVEQYF.

This chain joins TRBV6-5 and TRBJ2-7; D is unresolved. Trimming took 8 bases from V and 4 from J, leaving 9 bases between them. CDR3 size: 11 residues. Germline CDR1 reads MNHEY; CDR2 reads SVGAGI. CDR3: CASRLGYEQYF. The CDR3 DNA reads as TGTGCCAGCCGGCTAGGGTACGAGCAGTACTTC.

This sequence joins TRBV11-2 and TRBJ2-1, with TRBD2 matching 7 bases. Germline CDR1 and CDR2: SGHAT and FQNNGV. The length of the CDR3 is 16 residues. V shed 0 bases, J shed 7 bases, and the junction held 9 bases outside the gene matches. CDR3: CASSLEGGRAGNEQFF. DNA of the CDR3: TGTGCCAGCAGCTTAGAAGGCGGGAGAGCGGGGAATGAGCAGTTCTTC.

The V call is TRBV5-1, the J call TRBJ2-5; perhaps D is TRBD1 or TRBD2 (6 bases each). Germline CDR1 reads SGHRS; CDR2 reads YFSETQ. Trimming removed 3 bases at V and 2 bases at J, with 17 bases between. The CDR3 runs 16 residues. The CDR3 loop reads CASSWGDMVGQETQYF. CDR3 in DNA: TGCGCCAGCAGCTGGGGGGACATGGTTGGTCAAGAGACCCAGTACTTC.

The V and J genes are TRBV11-3 and TRBJ2-3; D gene ambiguous. V lost 6 bases and J 4 bases, leaving 11 bases between the germline ends. CDR1 and CDR2 from the germline V gene are SGHNT and YENEEA. This CDR3 comprises 13 residues. CDR3 bases: TGTGCCAGCAGTTCGACCGCAGCAGATACGCAGTATTTT. It translates to CASSSTAADTQYF.

The V and J genes are TRBV9 and TRBJ1-3; D might be TRBD1 (5 bases). The CDR3 runs to 15 residues. The ends were cut back, 2 bases at V and 2 bases at J, with 11 bases in the middle. Germline V gives CDR1 SGDLS, CDR2 YYNGEE. CDR3 residues: CASSVDGTPGNTIYF. The CDR3 nucleotides are TGTGCCAGCAGCGTCGACGGGACGCCTGGAAACACCATATATTTT.

The chain is built from TRBV15 and TRBJ2-7; TRBD1 matches at 10 bases. The CDR3 length is 19 residues. J gave up 3 bases and V 0 bases, and 14 bases lay outside the gene matches. Germline V gene sequence: CDR1 LNHNV, CDR2 YYDKDF (reference sequence). The CDR3 region is CATSRDIRDRGRPNYEQYF. DNA of the CDR3: TGTGCCACCAGCAGAGATATTCGGGACAGGGGCCGCCCGAACTACGAGCAGTACTTC.

The rearrangement uses TRBV19 and TRBJ2-7; the match to TRBD1 covers 7 bases. Germline V lookup: CDR1 LNHDA, CDR2 SQIVND (reference sequence). The CDR3 has 13 amino acids. V was pared by 9 bases and J by 0 bases, with 5 bases of the junction left unmatched. The CDR3 nucleotides are TGTGCCAGCCCCGGGACAGACTCCTACGAGCAGTACTTC. This translates into CASPGTDSYEQYF. Complete variable domain (other parts from reference TRBV19 and TRBJ2-7): DGGITQSPKYLFRKEGQNVTLSCEQNLNHDAMYWYRQDPGQGLRLIYYSQIVNDFQKGDIAEGYSVSREKKESFPLTVTSAQKNPTAFYLCASPGTDSYEQYFGPGTRLTVT.

The J gene is TRBJ1-1, the V gene TRBV28; tentative D call: TRBD1 (6 bases). The CDR3 is 14 amino acids. Germline V gene lookup returns CDR1 MDHEN and CDR2 SYDVKM. With 3 bases removed from V and 0 bases from J, the gap between germline ends came to 8 bases. The chain's CDR3 is CASSFGTLNTEAFF. CDR3 nucleotides: TGTGCCAGCAGTTTCGGGACACTGAACACTGAAGCTTTCTTT.

This chain connects TRBV20-1 to TRBJ2-1; D remains ambiguous. Germline assignment: CDR1 DFQATT and CDR2 SNEGSKA (reference sequence). Trimming took 6 bases from V and 10 from J, leaving 10 bases between them. This CDR3 spans 10 amino acids. Written as DNA, the CDR3 is TGCAGTGCAAAAGTGAGGGAGCAGTTCTTC. The encoded protein is CSAKVREQFF.

This clone was counted a few times. DNA of the CDR3: TGTGCCAGCTCACCTTTAAATTCGGACACTGAAGCTTTCTTT. Its protein is CASSPLNSDTEAFF. The V and J genes are TRBV18 and TRBJ1-1; D not resolved. Trimming pared 3 bases from V and 3 bases from J, leaving 11 bases between. Germline CDR1 reads KGHSH; CDR2 reads LQKENI. CDR3 length: 14 residues.

This chain connects TRBV7-3 to TRBJ1-1; no firm D call. Trimming took 1 base from V and 8 from J, leaving 11 bases between them. Looked up from germline, CDR1 is SGHTA and CDR2 is FQGTGA. CDR3 length equals 13 residues. The DNA of the CDR3 is TGTGCCAGCAGCTTAAGTCCAGGATTGGAAGCTTTCTTT. This encodes CASSLSPGLEAFF.

V and J are TRBV19 and TRBJ2-7; perhaps D is TRBD1 or TRBD2 (6 bases each). Germline CDR1 and CDR2: LNHDA and SQIVND (reference sequence). The CDR3 is 15 residues long. V lost 3 bases to trimming and J lost 6 bases, with 18 bases between them. The CDR3 loop is CASSILGTGAGEQYF. In DNA form, the CDR3 reads TGTGCCAGTAGTATTTTAGGAACGGGGGCCGGCGAGCAGTACTTC.

The chain combines TRBV7-9 with TRBJ2-3; TRBD1 is a possible D gene (5 bases). The length of the CDR3 is 13 residues. Between the trimmed V and J ends, which lost 4 bases and 2 bases, there was a span of 7 bases. Germline V gene lookup returns CDR1 SEHNR and CDR2 FQNEAQ (reference sequence). The CDR3 sequence: CASSSDNTDTQYF. In DNA, the CDR3 is TGTGCCAGCAGCTCGGACAACACAGATACGCAGTATTTT.

The chain combines TRBV4-1 with TRBJ2-7, with 10 positions matching TRBD1. Per germline, CDR1 MGHRA and CDR2 YSYEKL. The CDR3 is made up of 16 amino acids. V gave up 2 bases and J gave up 3 bases; unmatched junction bases: 7. CDR3 residues: CASSQPLGTGVYEQYF. In DNA, the CDR3 is TGCGCCAGCAGCCAACCACTAGGGACAGGGGTCTACGAGCAGTACTTC.

This chain uses TRBV15 with TRBJ1-1, with a tentative D call TRBD1 (5 bases). The V and J ends lost 1 base and 5 bases respectively, with 14 bases between them. This CDR3 region has 15 residues. Germline loops: CDR1 LNHNV, CDR2 YYDKDF (reference sequence). CDR3 protein: CATSRGRVGATEAFF. CDR3 nucleotides: TGTGCCACCAGCAGAGGCAGGGTAGGAGCGACTGAAGCTTTCTTT.

V is TRBV18 and J is TRBJ2-5; 8 bases map to TRBD1. Germline CDR1 KGHSH, CDR2 LQKENI. V shed 3 bases, J shed 5 bases, and the junction held 14 bases outside the gene matches. This CDR3 is 17 amino acids long. DNA for the CDR3: TGTGCCAGCTCACCCCCGACAGGGGCTCTCGAGGGGGAGACCCAGTACTTC. Protein product: CASSPPTGALEGETQYF.

This chain uses TRBV5-6 with TRBJ1-3; 9 bases match TRBD1. The V and J ends lost 4 bases and 4 bases, in that order; junction bases with no gene match: 6. Germline V gene sequence: CDR1 SGHDT, CDR2 YYEEEE. The CDR3 is 15 amino acids. The CDR3 nucleotides read TGTGCCAGCAGCCTACCGGGACAGGGAGGAAACACCATATATTTT. It specifies CASSLPGQGGNTIYF.

The chain employs TRBV27 and TRBJ1-2; the D gene is possibly TRBD1 (6 bases). The CDR3 is 12 amino acids. V gave up 10 bases and J gave up 4 bases, with 13 bases separating them. CDR1 and CDR2 from the germline V gene are MNHEY and SMNVEV (reference sequence). As DNA, the CDR3 is TGTGCCACCCAGGGGCCGAGCTATGGCTACACCTTC. Translation gives CATQGPSYGYTF.

The rearrangement joins TRBV2 to TRBJ2-1; D gene unclear. Germline loops: CDR1 SNHLY, CDR2 FYNNEI. With 6 bases removed from V and 8 bases from J, the gap between germline ends came to 20 bases. This CDR3 is 15 amino acids long. The CDR3 region is CASRTLGSFGHEQFF. CDR3 in DNA: TGTGCCAGCAGAACCCTCGGCAGTTTTGGGCATGAGCAGTTCTTC.

This chain connects TRBV10-3 to TRBJ2-1, with 8 bases fitting TRBD2. This CDR3 has 15 amino acids. The germline CDR1 and CDR2 sequences are ENHRY and SYGVKD. J was trimmed by 7 bases and V by 3 bases; bases with no gene match: 8. CDR3 region: CAISDDLAGYNEQFF. The CDR3 DNA reads TGTGCCATCAGTGACGACCTAGCGGGTTATAATGAGCAGTTCTTC.

The chain recombines TRBV5-6 with TRBJ1-2; possibly TRBD1 for D (6 bases). CDR1 is SGHDT and CDR2 is YYEEEE in the germline V gene. Trimming left V 6 bases short and J 4 bases short, with 25 bases between. CDR3 length: 17 residues. The DNA of the CDR3 is TGTGCCAGCATCCCTAGGGGGGAGACAGCATCTTTCTATGGCTACACCTTC. Encoded protein: CASIPRGETASFYGYTF.

V gene TRBV7-9 combines with J gene TRBJ2-2; tentatively, D is TRBD1 (6 bases). This CDR3 comprises 18 residues. Germline CDR1 reads SEHNR; CDR2 reads FQNEAQ (reference sequence). With 5 bases removed from V and 0 bases from J, the gap between germline ends came to 19 bases. CDR3 sequence: CASSPPTPGVTNTGELFF. For the CDR3, the DNA is TGTGCCAGCAGCCCCCCGACCCCAGGGGTAACGAACACCGGGGAGCTGTTTTTT.

The rearrangement joins TRBV7-9 to TRBJ1-1; D unclear. Germline CDR1 SEHNR, CDR2 FQNEAQ (reference sequence). V was cut by 5 bases and J by 1 base, with 14 bases left in between. The CDR3 is made up of 15 amino acids. The CDR3 DNA reads as TGTGCCAGCAGCCCCCTCGGTCAGAAGAACACTGAAGCTTTCTTT. This encodes CASSPLGQKNTEAFF.

This sequence joins TRBV4-2 and TRBJ2-5; 7 positions agree with TRBD2. The V segment lost 4 bases and the J segment 3 bases; nucleotides outside the gene matches: 8. The CDR3 loop spans 15 amino acids. In germline, CDR1 is LGHNA, CDR2 YNFKEQ. The CDR3 DNA sequence: TGTGCCAGCAGCCGCGGGAGATTGGGCGAAGAGACCCAGTACTTC. Encoded protein: CASSRGRLGEETQYF.

The chain recombines TRBV7-2 with TRBJ2-7; 11 bases align to TRBD1. Germline CDR1 and CDR2: SGHTA and FQGNSA. With V trimmed by 0 bases and J by 2 bases, 3 bases remained unmatched. The CDR3 runs 16 residues. The CDR3 region is CASSLAGTGGPYEQYF. The DNA of the CDR3 is TGTGCCAGCAGCTTAGCTGGGACAGGGGGGCCCTACGAGCAGTACTTC.